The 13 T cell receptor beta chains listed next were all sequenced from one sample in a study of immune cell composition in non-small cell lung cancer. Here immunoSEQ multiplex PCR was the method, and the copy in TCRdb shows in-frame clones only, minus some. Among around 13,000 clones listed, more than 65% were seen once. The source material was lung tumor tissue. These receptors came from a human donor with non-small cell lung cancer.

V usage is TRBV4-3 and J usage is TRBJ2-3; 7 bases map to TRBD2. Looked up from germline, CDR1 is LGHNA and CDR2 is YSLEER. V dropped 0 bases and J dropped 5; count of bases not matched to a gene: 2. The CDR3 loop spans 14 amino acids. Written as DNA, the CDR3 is TGCGCCAGCAGCCAAGACGCTAGCGGAGATACGCAGTATTTT. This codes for CASSQDASGDTQYF.

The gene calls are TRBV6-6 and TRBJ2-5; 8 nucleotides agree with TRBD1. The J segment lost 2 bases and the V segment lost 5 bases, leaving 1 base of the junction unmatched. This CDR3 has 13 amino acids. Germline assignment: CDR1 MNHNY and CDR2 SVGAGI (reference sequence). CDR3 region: CASSNRGQETQYF. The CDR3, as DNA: TGTGCCAGCAGTAACAGGGGGCAAGAGACCCAGTACTTC.

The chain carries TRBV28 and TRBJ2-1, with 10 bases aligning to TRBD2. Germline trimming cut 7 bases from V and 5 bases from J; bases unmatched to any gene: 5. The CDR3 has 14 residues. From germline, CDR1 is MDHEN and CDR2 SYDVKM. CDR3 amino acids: CASTRLAGNNEQFF. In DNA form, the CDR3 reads TGTGCCAGCACGCGACTAGCGGGTAACAATGAGCAGTTCTTC.

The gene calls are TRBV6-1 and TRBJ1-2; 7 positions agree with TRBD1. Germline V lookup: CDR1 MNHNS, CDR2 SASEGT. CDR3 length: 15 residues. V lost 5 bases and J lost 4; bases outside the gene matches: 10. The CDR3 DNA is TGTGCCAGCAGTCAAGGGGCGACAGGGAGCTATGGCTACACCTTC. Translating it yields CASSQGATGSYGYTF.

This CDR3 reads CASRPGGSGNTIYF. The CDR3 coding sequence is TGTGCCAGTAGGCCAGGTGGCTCTGGAAACACCATATATTTT. V usage is TRBV19 and J usage is TRBJ1-3; D remains unclear. The germline V gene has CDR1 LNHDA and CDR2 SQIVND (reference sequence). V was pared by 6 bases and J by 0 bases, with 9 bases between. The CDR3 has 14 residues.

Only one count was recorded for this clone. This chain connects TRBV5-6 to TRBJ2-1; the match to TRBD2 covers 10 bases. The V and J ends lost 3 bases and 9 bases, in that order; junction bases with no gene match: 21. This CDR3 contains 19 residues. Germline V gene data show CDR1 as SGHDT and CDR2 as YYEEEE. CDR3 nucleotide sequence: TGTGCCAGCAGCTGGACTAGCGGAGGCCCTATTCCGCCCTTTTTTGAGCAGTTCTTC. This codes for CASSWTSGGPIPPFFEQFF.

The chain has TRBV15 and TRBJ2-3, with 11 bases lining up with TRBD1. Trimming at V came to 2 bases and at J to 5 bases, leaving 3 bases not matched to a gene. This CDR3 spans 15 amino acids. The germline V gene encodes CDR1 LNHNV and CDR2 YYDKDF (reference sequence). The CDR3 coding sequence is TGTGCCACCAGCAGATCGGACAGGGGGCAAGATACGCAGTATTTT. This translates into CATSRSDRGQDTQYF.

The CDR3 region is CASSQATGHSGNTIYF. CDR3 in DNA: TGCGCCAGCAGCCAAGCAACAGGGCACTCTGGAAACACCATATATTTT. V gene TRBV4-1 combines with J gene TRBJ1-3, with D possibly TRBD1 on 6 matching bases. The V gene's germline CDR1 is MGHRA and CDR2 YSYEKL. The V end lost 1 base, the J end lost 0 bases, and 10 bases lay between the germline ends. CDR3 length: 16 amino acids.

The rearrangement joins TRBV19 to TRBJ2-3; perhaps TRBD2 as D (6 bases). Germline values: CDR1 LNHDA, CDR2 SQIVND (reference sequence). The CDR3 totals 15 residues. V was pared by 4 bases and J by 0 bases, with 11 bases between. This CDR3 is CASSNAGLSTDTQYF. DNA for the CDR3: TGTGCCAGTAGTAACGCGGGACTGAGCACAGATACGCAGTATTTT.

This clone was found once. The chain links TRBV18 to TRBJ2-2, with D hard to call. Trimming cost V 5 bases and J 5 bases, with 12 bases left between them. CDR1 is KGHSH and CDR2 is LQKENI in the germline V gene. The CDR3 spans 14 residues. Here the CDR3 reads CASSSLDTTGELFF. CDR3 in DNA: TGTGCCAGCTCATCACTTGACACTACCGGGGAGCTGTTTTTT.

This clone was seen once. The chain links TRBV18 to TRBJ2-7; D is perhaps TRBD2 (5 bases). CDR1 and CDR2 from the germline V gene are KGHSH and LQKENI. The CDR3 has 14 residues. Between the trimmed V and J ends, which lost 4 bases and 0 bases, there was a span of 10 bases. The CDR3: CASSLRRFSYEQYF. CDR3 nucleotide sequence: TGTGCCAGCTCACTAAGGAGGTTCTCCTACGAGCAGTACTTC.

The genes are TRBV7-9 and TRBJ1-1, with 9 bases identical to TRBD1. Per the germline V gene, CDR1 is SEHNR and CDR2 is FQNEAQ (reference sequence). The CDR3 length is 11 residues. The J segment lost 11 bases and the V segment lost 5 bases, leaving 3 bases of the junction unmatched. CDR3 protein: CASSRDRVAFF. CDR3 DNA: TGTGCCAGCAGCAGGGACAGGGTGGCTTTCTTT.

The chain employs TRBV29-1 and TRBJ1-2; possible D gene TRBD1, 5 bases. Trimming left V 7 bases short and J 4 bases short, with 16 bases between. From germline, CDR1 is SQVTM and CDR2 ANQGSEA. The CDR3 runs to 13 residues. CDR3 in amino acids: CSADSIYPYGYTF. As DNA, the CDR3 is TGCAGCGCTGACAGTATTTACCCCTATGGCTACACCTTC.